This record looks at one TCR beta chain sequence and its context. The sample originates from a study of shared clonotypes between healthy human individuals. V trimming: 3 bases; J trimming: 9 bases; junction bases outside the gene matches: 7. This CDR3 has 14 amino acids. Germline V gives CDR1 SGDLS, CDR2 YYNGEE. The method was immunoSEQ multiplex PCR; TCRdb's version includes in-frame clones alone and lacks a portion of them. This repertoire shows around 99,000 clones, approximately 63% found once; its top ten account for about 50%. This clonotype originated in a man aged 25-45 years in good health. The chain combines TRBV9 with TRBJ2-2; 8 bases line up with TRBD2. Source material: memory CD8+ T cells sorted from blood. Subset given: CD45RO+ cells pooled with CCR7-negative TemRA cells. The CDR3 DNA follows: TGTGCCAGCAGCGCCCCGGGGGGGCCCAGGGAGCTGTTTTTT. Encoded protein: CASSAPGGPRELFF.